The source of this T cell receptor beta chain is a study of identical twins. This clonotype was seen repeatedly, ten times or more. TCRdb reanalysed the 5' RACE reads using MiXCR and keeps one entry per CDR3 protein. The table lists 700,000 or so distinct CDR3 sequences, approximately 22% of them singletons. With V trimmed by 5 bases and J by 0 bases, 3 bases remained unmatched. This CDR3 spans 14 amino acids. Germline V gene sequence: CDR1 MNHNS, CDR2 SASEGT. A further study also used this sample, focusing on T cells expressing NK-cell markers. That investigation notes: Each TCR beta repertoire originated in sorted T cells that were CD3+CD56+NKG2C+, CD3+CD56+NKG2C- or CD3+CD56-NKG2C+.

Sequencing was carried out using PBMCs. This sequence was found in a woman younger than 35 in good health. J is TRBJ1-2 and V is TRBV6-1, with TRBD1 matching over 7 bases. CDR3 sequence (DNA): TGTGCCAGCAGTCGGGGACAGACTAACTATGGCTACACCTTC. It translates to CASSRGQTNYGYTF.